This TCR beta chain is drawn from a study of blood T cell repertoires in COVID-19 (TCRdb year 2020). General notes on the study: Samples covering the acute and convalescent phases of COVID-19 were provided by collaborators in the United States, Italy and Spain. The repertoires were released in a freely available public database intended as a resource for research on the immune response to SARS-CoV-2. Where available, HLA class I and class II types were taken from metadata supplied by the sample provider and were not determined by assay-based typing. The dataset comprised deeply sampled blood TCRbeta repertoires from subjects exposed to, actively infected with, or recovered from COVID-19. The prospective study material was composed of cDNA or gDNA derived from T cells, B-cell-depleted T cells, or PBMCs. Sample metadata almost always included a de-identified subject ID, COVID-19 status, age in years and sex. The samples were drawn from two sources: the first 160 participants of the ongoing ImmuneRACE study, and over 950 subjects contributed by 6 global collaborators. What the work shows at the level of the full study, not this receptor alone: How much clinical and demographic metadata was included differed by source and by participant, and the metadata was provided uncurated.

Participants in the prospective study were aged roughly 18 to 89 years, lived in 20 to 30 United States geographic areas, and enrolled through a virtual design. In the prospective study, cohorts were assigned on the basis of participant-reported clinical history obtained from a screening survey and a study questionnaire. Recovered participants in ImmuneRACE Cohort 3 were defined by two consecutive negative NP/OP PCR tests, clearance by a healthcare professional, or resolution of symptoms. In the prospective study, mobile phlebotomists collected whole blood, serum and a nasopharyngeal or oropharyngeal swab from each participant. Over a roughly 2-month period, participants in the prospective study had the option of providing additional blood draws and questionnaires. Before DNA extraction, prospective study blood samples were shipped either frozen or at room temperature. About this clone: What this receptor recognizes is not known. No clone much larger than this one lies a single base away; base qualities are absent.

The germline V gene supplies CDR1 LGHNA and CDR2 YSLEER. V loses 2 bases at its end and J loses 8 bases; junction bases beyond the gene matches: 13. The CDR3 contains 16 residues, cysteine and phenylalanine counted. Only the CDR3 region is kept as DNA, spanning 48 bases read in frame from base 1. TCRbeta CDR3 regions were amplified from genomic DNA using the immunoSEQ Assay, a bias-controlled multiplex PCR. In the source study's methods: Nucleated cell counts per sample were estimated from amplification of reference gene primers within the assay. To quantify the absolute abundance of each unique TCRbeta CDR3 rearrangement, sequence reads were collapsed and filtered. For each sample, productive Simpson clonality was calculated as the square root of Simpson's diversity index across productive rearrangements. TCRdb's version of the immuneACCESS table is confined to in-frame rearrangements and falls short of the full clone set. An unresolved V gene accounts for under half of the shortfall where checked; the remainder is of unknown origin. The V and J calls and clone size come from that table; D and trimming were worked out from the DNA. This sample gives around 280,000 clones in total; around nine tenths of them show up just once. 6% to 7% of the sample comes from the top ten.

Source material: PBMCs or T cells enriched from blood (not recorded which). The chain joins TRBV4-3 to TRBJ1-2, with 8 middle bases fitting TRBD1. The receptor was isolated from a woman in her forties who had recovered from COVID-19. CDR3 region: CASSQRPTGQGGGYTF. The nucleotides read TGCGCCAGCAGCCAACGTCCCACCGGACAGGGCGGGGGCTACACCTTC.